Below, 11 T cell receptor beta chains from the same sample are listed, as sequenced in a study of T cells in Graves' hyperthyroidism and ophthalmopathy (dated by TCRdb to about 2019). The receptor library was made with multiplex PCR. For sequencing, an Illumina HiSeq 2000 was employed. The TCR beta CDR3 regions were amplified from the RNA transcripts. For the first round of RT-PCR on the TCR CDR3, the HTBI primer set was used together with the Qiagen OneStep RT-PCR kit. Through fastp at Q25 and MiXCR, TCRdb rebuilt clones from the public reads, retaining in-frame beta chains. Here each entry gathers all rows of one CDR3 protein and keeps the most common genes and DNA. For this sample there are 450,000 to 600,000 distinct CDR3 sequences; 15% to 20% appear just once. Less than 55% of the sample goes to the ten largest clones. Sequencing input: blood. The receptors were gathered from a man aged 40-49 years with Graves' ophthalmopathy.

The V call is TRBV6-2 or TRBV6-3, the J call TRBJ2-3; D is undetermined. Germline CDR1 MNHEY, CDR2 SVGEGT. The CDR3 sequence is 15 residues long. The ends were cut back, 2 bases at V and 0 bases at J, with 9 bases in the middle. CDR3: CASSYRAASTDTQYF. CDR3 bases: TGTGCCAGCAGTTACCGGGCGGCCAGCACAGATACGCAGTATTTT.

This clonotype has at least ten counts. The rearrangement joins TRBV28 to TRBJ1-2; D is unresolved. This CDR3 is built from 12 residues. V dropped 5 bases and J dropped 8 bases, with 12 bases sitting between them. Germline CDR1 is MDHEN and CDR2 is SYDVKM. In DNA, the CDR3 is TGTGCCAGCAGTCAACCCCCCGGGGGCTACACCTTC. Translation: CASSQPPGGYTF.

This clonotype was counted many times. CDR3 bases: TGTGCCAGTAGTATCGGGACTAGCGGTAGCTCCTACAATGAGCAGTTCTTC. Translating gives CASSIGTSGSSYNEQFF. The V gene is TRBV19, the J gene TRBJ2-1; TRBD2 aligns across 11 bases. Germline loops: CDR1 LNHDA, CDR2 SQIVND (reference sequence). The CDR3 contains 17 residues. Germline trimming cut 3 bases from V and 0 bases from J; bases unmatched to any gene: 4.

This clonotype showed up many times. This rearrangement joins TRBV7-2 to TRBJ2-2; 9 bases agree with TRBD1. Germline V gene data show CDR1 as SGHTA and CDR2 as FQGNSA. J was trimmed by 3 bases and V by 4 bases; bases with no gene match: 6. The CDR3 runs to 16 residues. The CDR3 nucleotides read TGTGCCAGCAGCTCTTACAGGGGGCGGGACACCGGGGAGCTGTTTTTT. Protein sequence: CASSSYRGRDTGELFF. The full variable domain, completed using reference TRBV7-2 and TRBJ2-2, is GAGVSQSPSNKVTEKGKDVELRCDPISGHTALYWYRQSLGQGLEFLIYFQGNSAPDKSGLPSDRFSAERTGGSVSTLTIQRTQQEDSAVYLCASSSYRGRDTGELFFGEGSRLTVL.

At least ten counts were recorded for this clonotype. The chain has TRBV11-2 and TRBJ2-1; 9 nucleotides line up with TRBD1. Germline CDR1 SGHAT, CDR2 FQNNGV. J lost 7 bases, V lost 6 bases, and 10 bases had no gene match. The CDR3 contains 15 residues. CDR3 DNA: TGTGCCAGCAGGGTTACAGGGGGCGGGATAAATGAGCAGTTCTTC. It translates to CASRVTGGGINEQFF.

Written as DNA, the CDR3 is TGCGCCAGCAGCCAAGAACGACAGGGGTTATACGAGCAGTACTTC. Protein sequence: CASSQERQGLYEQYF. J is TRBJ2-7 and V is TRBV4-1; 8 nucleotides match TRBD1. CDR3 length: 15 amino acids. CDR1 is MGHRA and CDR2 is YSYEKL in the germline V gene. The trim removed 0 bases at V and 4 bases at J, leaving 5 bases unmatched.

This clonotype showed up many times. The rearrangement joins TRBV2 to TRBJ1-5; D is possibly TRBD1 (6 bases). The CDR3 loop spans 12 amino acids. V was trimmed by 5 bases and J by 5 bases, leaving 7 bases between them. From germline, CDR1 is SNHLY and CDR2 FYNNEI. CDR3 protein: CASSSGDQPQHF. For the CDR3, the DNA is TGTGCCAGCAGTTCAGGGGATCAGCCCCAGCATTTT.

This clonotype was seen many times. The genes are TRBV5-1 and TRBJ2-5; no firm D call. CDR3 length: 14 amino acids. V lost 4 bases and J lost 2, with 12 bases in between. Germline lookup yields CDR1 SGHRS and CDR2 YFSETQ. CDR3 amino acids: CASSPSGLQETQYF. CDR3 in DNA: TGCGCCAGCAGCCCGAGTGGGTTACAAGAGACCCAGTACTTC.

The gene calls are TRBV28 and TRBJ2-2, with 13 positions matching TRBD2. After removal of 5 bases from V and 6 bases from J, the junction contained 6 bases not matched to a gene. The germline V gene has CDR1 MDHEN and CDR2 SYDVKM. The CDR3 runs to 16 residues. The CDR3 spells CASSPGTSGKSGELFF. The CDR3 DNA follows: TGTGCCAGCAGTCCCGGGACTAGCGGGAAATCCGGGGAGCTGTTTTTT. The complete variable domain, with remaining parts taken from reference TRBV28 and TRBJ2-2, reads DVKVTQSSRYLVKRTGEKVFLECVQDMDHENMFWYRQDPGLGLRLIYFSYDVKMKEKGDIPEGYSVSREKKERFSLILESASTNQTSMYLCASSPGTSGKSGELFFGEGSRLTVL.

This clonotype was observed many times. The chain combines TRBV11-2 with TRBJ2-5; D is perhaps TRBD1 or TRBD2 (6 bases each). The ends were cut back, 0 bases at V and 5 bases at J, with 10 bases in the middle. This CDR3 has 14 amino acids. The V gene's germline CDR1 is SGHAT and CDR2 FQNNGV. The CDR3 protein is CASSLEWGAETQYF. CDR3 in DNA: TGTGCCAGCAGCTTAGAGTGGGGGGCGGAGACCCAGTACTTC.

This chain connects TRBV11-2 to TRBJ1-5; the D gene is possibly TRBD1 (6 bases). V was clipped by 3 bases and J by 4 bases, with 13 bases between them. Germline assignment: CDR1 SGHAT and CDR2 FQNNGV. This CDR3 is 15 amino acids long. The CDR3 coding sequence is TGTGCCAGCAGCTTCCCGGGACAAAAAAATCAGCCCCAGCATTTT. It is translated as CASSFPGQKNQPQHF.